The 5 T cell receptor beta chains below all came from one sample that was sequenced in a study of vaccination and CD4 T cells after COVID-19. Indicated treatment: approximately nine-day PBMC culture with coronavirus spike peptide pools or control peptides (ViraFEST assay). Pre-COVID-19 pandemic sampling (2011-2018) yielded the unexposed donor's CD4+ T cells. The Oncomine TCR Beta short-read assay was applied to DNA of cultured CD4+ T cells. TCRdb used MiXCR to reprocess the PCR reads, holding one entry per CDR3 protein. The sample carries 6,000 to 7,000 distinct CDR3 sequences, roughly 25% recorded once. Antigens of these TCRs are unknown. The specimen was CD4+ T cells from blood, cultured in vitro. The receptor source for this set is a human donor in good health.

The chain employs TRBV12-3 or TRBV12-4 and TRBJ1-1, with unresolved D. V shed 3 bases and J shed 0 bases, with 5 bases lying between them. The CDR3 sequence is 13 residues long. As DNA, the CDR3 is TGTGCCAGCAGTTTGGTGGTGAACACTGAAGCTTTCTTT. Protein product: CASSLVVNTEAFF.

This clonotype has more than one count but fewer than ten. The chain carries TRBV20-1 and TRBJ2-5; D is uncertain. Germline loops: CDR1 DFQATT, CDR2 SNEGSKA (reference sequence). CDR3 size: 12 residues. The V and J ends lost 4 bases and 2 bases respectively, with 8 bases between them. The CDR3 region is CSATGRQETQYF. CDR3 in DNA: TGCAGTGCTACGGGCCGACAAGAGACCCAGTACTTC.

By share, this clonotype counts as medium-sized. The V gene is TRBV6-5, the J gene TRBJ1-5; no firm D call. The ends were cut back, 2 bases at V and 0 bases at J, with 5 bases in the middle. The germline V gene has CDR1 MNHEY and CDR2 SVGAGI. CDR3 length: 14 amino acids. CDR3 coding DNA: TGTGCCAGCAGTTACCAGTATAGCAATCAGCCCCAGCATTTT. Encoded protein: CASSYQYSNQPQHF.

The chain employs TRBV19 and TRBJ1-6; unclear D gene. V was shortened by 0 bases and J by 8 bases, with 14 bases between the two germline ends. The CDR3 covers 16 residues. Germline-derived CDR1 and CDR2 are LNHDA and SQIVND (reference sequence). CDR3 sequence (DNA): TGTGCCAGTAGTATAGAGGGGTGGGCAGCGGATTCACCCCTCCACTTT. Its translation is CASSIEGWAADSPLHF.

This chain uses TRBV18 with TRBJ1-1; D might be TRBD1 (5 bases). The CDR3 is 12 amino acids. Germline lookup yields CDR1 KGHSH and CDR2 LQKENI. Trimming took 1 base from V and 6 from J, leaving 6 bases between them. CDR3 sequence: CASSPLGAEAFF. For the CDR3, the DNA is TGTGCCAGCTCACCACTAGGGGCTGAAGCTTTCTTT.